This T cell receptor beta chain was recorded in a study of human T cells and chemical hapten exposure. The CDR3 is 16 residues long. Germline loops: CDR1 MNHNY, CDR2 SVGAGI (reference sequence). The ends lost 4 bases at V and 0 bases at J; junction bases unmatched: 7. Study findings and constraints: With DPC sensitization, TCRs exceeding 1 in 1000 frequency showed no change.

Time point denoted: patch test 2, 6 weeks after DPC sensitization. Treatment indicated: therapeutic diphenylcyclopropenone sensitization with weekly scalp DPC. This clonotype was seen ten or more times. The antigen is unknown. The study's library attached unique molecular identifiers to single cDNA molecules. A single record per CDR3 protein comes from TCRdb applying MiXCR to the RACE reads. The table includes about 95,000 distinct CDR3 sequences, approximately 10% detected once. The input for sequencing was whole blood, taken in connection with sensitization to the hapten diphenylcyclopropenone (DPC). This chain links TRBV6-6 with TRBJ1-2, with 8 nucleotides matching TRBD1. The receptor's source is a woman aged 40 to 50 with alopecia areata. Some clones in this sample may be carry-over from other donors' samples. The CDR3 region has the DNA TGTGCCAGCAGTTCCGGGACAGGAGAATCTAACTATGGCTACACCTTC. It specifies CASSSGTGESNYGYTF.